Listed below are T cell receptor beta chains from one sample, sequenced in a study of identifying expanded T cells in peripheral blood. Sequencing was performed with immunoSEQ multiplex PCR; in TCRdb, only in-frame clones are kept and a portion is missing. The sample includes about 78,000 clones, 84% of them seen just once. Sequenced material: blood. These receptors were collected from a person between 18 and 75 years old in good health. CDR3s include the opening cysteine and the closing phenylalanine or tryptophan. The D gene is left open where the match is weak. Size tells how often a clone was seen (once, few, many) or the class of an expanded clone, and some rows leave it out.

cdr3_nt: TGTGCCAGCAGTCCGGGACTAGCGGGAGGGGTTGGGCAGTACTTC
cdr3_aa: CASSPGLAGGVGQYF
d_call: TRBD2
j_call: TRBJ2-7
v_call: TRBV27
cdr3_length: 15
clone_size: .

cdr3_nt: TGTGCCAGCAGTTTAGACAGGGGTCGGACAGATACGCAGTATTTT
cdr3_aa: CASSLDRGRTDTQYF
d_call: TRBD1
j_call: TRBJ2-3
v_call: TRBV28
cdr3_length: 15
clone_size: .

cdr3_nt: TGTGCCAGCAGCGTAGACCACAGGGGTAGGTCGAATGGCTACACCTTC
cdr3_aa: CASSVDHRGRSNGYTF
d_call: TRBD1
j_call: TRBJ1-2
v_call: TRBV9
cdr3_length: 16
clone_size: .

cdr3_nt: TGTGCCAGCAGTTACTTGGACAGGACGTCCGCTGAAGCTTTCTTT
cdr3_aa: CASSYLDRTSAEAFF
d_call: TRBD1
j_call: TRBJ1-1
v_call: TRBV6-5
cdr3_length: 15
clone_size: once

cdr3_nt: TGTGCCAGCAGCTCGACTCCTCAGTATACGCAGTATTTT
cdr3_aa: CASSSTPQYTQYF
d_call: .
j_call: TRBJ2-3
v_call: TRBV7-8
cdr3_length: 13
clone_size: .

cdr3_nt: TGTGCCAGCAGATATACAGGGGGCACCGGGGAGCTGTTTTTT
cdr3_aa: CASRYTGGTGELFF
d_call: TRBD1
j_call: TRBJ2-2
v_call: TRBV7-9
cdr3_length: 14
clone_size: .

cdr3_nt: TGTGCCAGCAGTAGGGGGTCGGGAAACACCATATATTTT
cdr3_aa: CASSRGSGNTIYF
d_call: .
j_call: TRBJ1-3
v_call: TRBV2
cdr3_length: 13
clone_size: .

cdr3_nt: TGTGCCAGCAGTTTGGGGAGGGGTGAACTGTTTTTT
cdr3_aa: CASSLGRGELFF
d_call: .
j_call: TRBJ1-4
v_call: TRBV28
cdr3_length: 12
clone_size: once

cdr3_nt: TGTGCCAGCAGTTCTTGGGACAGGGAATTTTACTCTGGGGCCAACGTCCTGACTTTC
cdr3_aa: CASSSWDREFYSGANVLTF
d_call: TRBD1
j_call: TRBJ2-6
v_call: TRBV28
cdr3_length: 19
clone_size: .

cdr3_nt: TGCGCCAGCAGTGATACCGGGGGGAGATTGAACACTGAAGCTTTCTTT
cdr3_aa: CASSDTGGRLNTEAFF
d_call: .
j_call: TRBJ1-1
v_call: TRBV10-2
cdr3_length: 16
clone_size: .

cdr3_nt: TGTGCCAGCAGCTTAAAGTGGACAGAAGGTGAAGCTTTCTTT
cdr3_aa: CASSLKWTEGEAFF
d_call: .
j_call: TRBJ1-1
v_call: TRBV7-2
cdr3_length: 14
clone_size: .

cdr3_nt: TGTGCCAGCTCACCCTCCGGAGGAGCTGCAGATACGCAGTATTTT
cdr3_aa: CASSPSGGAADTQYF
d_call: .
j_call: TRBJ2-3
v_call: TRBV18
cdr3_length: 15
clone_size: .

cdr3_nt: TGTGCCAGTAGTATTCAGGCAGATTCCTACGAGCAGTACTTC
cdr3_aa: CASSIQADSYEQYF
d_call: .
j_call: TRBJ2-7
v_call: TRBV19
cdr3_length: 14
clone_size: .

cdr3_nt: TGTGCCAGCCCTACCAAGGGCGGGACAGATAGCAATCAGCCCCAGCATTTT
cdr3_aa: CASPTKGGTDSNQPQHF
d_call: TRBD1
j_call: TRBJ1-5
v_call: TRBV18
cdr3_length: 17
clone_size: .

cdr3_nt: TGTGCCAGCAGCCAGGGACGTCTCAACAATGAGCAGTTCTTC
cdr3_aa: CASSQGRLNNEQFF
d_call: .
j_call: TRBJ2-1
v_call: TRBV7-2
cdr3_length: 14
clone_size: .

cdr3_nt: TGTGCCAGCAGTTTAGGGACATGGACGGGAAACATTCAGTACTTC
cdr3_aa: CASSLGTWTGNIQYF
d_call: .
j_call: TRBJ2-4
v_call: TRBV28
cdr3_length: 15
clone_size: .